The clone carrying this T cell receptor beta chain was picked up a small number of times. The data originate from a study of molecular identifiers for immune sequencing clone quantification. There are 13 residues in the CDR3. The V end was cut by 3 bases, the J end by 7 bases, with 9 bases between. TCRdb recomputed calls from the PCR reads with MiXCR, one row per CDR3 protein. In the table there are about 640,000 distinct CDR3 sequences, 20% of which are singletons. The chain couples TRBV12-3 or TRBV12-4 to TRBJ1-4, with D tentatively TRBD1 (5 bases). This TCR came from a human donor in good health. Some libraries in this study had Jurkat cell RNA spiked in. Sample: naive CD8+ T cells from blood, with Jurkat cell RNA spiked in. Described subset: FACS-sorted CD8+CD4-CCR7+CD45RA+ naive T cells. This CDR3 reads CASSLGGVEKLFF. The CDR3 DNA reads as TGTGCCAGCAGTTTGGGGGGAGTTGAAAAACTGTTTTTT.